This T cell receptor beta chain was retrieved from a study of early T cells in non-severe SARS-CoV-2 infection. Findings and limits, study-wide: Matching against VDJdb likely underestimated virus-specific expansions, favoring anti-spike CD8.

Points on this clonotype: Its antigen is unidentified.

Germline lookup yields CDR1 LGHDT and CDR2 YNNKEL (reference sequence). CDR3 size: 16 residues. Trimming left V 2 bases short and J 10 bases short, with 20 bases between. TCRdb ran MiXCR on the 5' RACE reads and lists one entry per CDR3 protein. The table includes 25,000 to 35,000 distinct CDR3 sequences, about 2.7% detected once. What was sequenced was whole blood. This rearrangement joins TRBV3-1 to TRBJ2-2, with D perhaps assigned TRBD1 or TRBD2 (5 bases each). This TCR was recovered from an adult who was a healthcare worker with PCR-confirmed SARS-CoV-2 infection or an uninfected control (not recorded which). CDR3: CASSQPSGTTRKELFF. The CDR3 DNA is TGTGCCAGCAGCCAACCTAGTGGGACGACTCGAAAGGAGCTGTTTTTT.